The 18 T cell receptor beta chains below come from one sample, sequenced in a study of T cells in Graves' hyperthyroidism and ophthalmopathy. Amplification of TCR beta CDR3 regions used RNA as the template. TCR CDR3 regions were first amplified by RT-PCR with HTBI primers. TCRdb itself ran the multiplex PCR reads through MiXCR, one entry per CDR3 protein. This sample carries over 400,000 distinct CDR3 sequences, 14% to 15% of them seen once, and the ten largest clones take around 14%. Sequencing was carried out using blood. These TCRs come from a man younger than 35 with Graves' ophthalmopathy.

This clonotype appeared many times. The genes are TRBV6-1 and TRBJ2-7; weak D call: TRBD1 (6 bases). The CDR3 is 14 residues long. The germline V gene has CDR1 MNHNS and CDR2 SASEGT. Deletions cut 1 base from V and 4 bases from J, with 11 bases between. CDR3 residues: CASSEGQVPYEQYF. The CDR3 DNA follows: TGTGCCAGCAGTGAAGGACAGGTTCCTTACGAGCAGTACTTC.

The J gene is TRBJ1-1, the V gene TRBV5-1; tentative D call: TRBD1 (5 bases). CDR1 and CDR2 from the germline V gene are SGHRS and YFSETQ. The germline V and J ends were trimmed by 4 bases and 1 base, with 14 bases remaining between them. This CDR3 comprises 15 residues. Here the CDR3 DNA reads TGCGCCAGCAGCGACGGCGGGGACGGGAACACTGAAGCTTTCTTT. It codes for CASSDGGDGNTEAFF. Full variable domain (rest looked up from reference TRBV5-1 and TRBJ1-1): KAGVTQTPRYLIKTRGQQVTLSCSPISGHRSVSWYQQTPGQGLQFLFEYFSETQRNKGNFPGRFSGRQFSNSRSEMNVSTLELGDSALYLCASSDGGDGNTEAFFGQGTRLTVV.

The J gene is TRBJ2-7, the V gene TRBV2; the D gene is possibly TRBD2 (5 bases). CDR1 SNHLY and CDR2 FYNNEI come from the germline V gene. This CDR3 has 13 residues. Trimming removed 5 bases from V and 9 bases from J, with 17 bases in between. The CDR3 DNA is TGTGCCAGCAGTTCAAGCATGCCCGGGGTGCAGTACTTC. Residues: CASSSSMPGVQYF.

This clonotype was counted a few times. This chain uses TRBV9 with TRBJ1-1; TRBD1 matches at 10 bases. CDR1 and CDR2 from the germline V gene are SGDLS and YYNGEE. The CDR3 is 15 residues long. Trimming took 3 bases from V and 5 from J; bases not matched to a gene: 7. The DNA of the CDR3 is TGTGCCAGCAGCGCGACAGGGGGCGCGTTAACTGAAGCTTTCTTT. Protein sequence: CASSATGGALTEAFF.

This clonotype was picked up a small number of times. In DNA form, the CDR3 reads TGTGCCAGCAGTGGACAGTACAATGAGCAGTTCTTC. This gives the protein CASSGQYNEQFF. The V gene is TRBV25-1, the J gene TRBJ2-1; D possibly corresponds to TRBD1 (5 bases). Germline values: CDR1 MGHDK, CDR2 SYGVNS. Deletions cut 4 bases from V and 4 bases from J, with 5 bases between. The CDR3 covers 12 residues.

This clonotype was picked up many times. This chain joins TRBV11-2 and TRBJ2-2; 16 bases agree with TRBD2. Trimming cost V 8 bases and J 4 bases; bases outside gene matches: 7. Germline CDR1 and CDR2: SGHAT and FQNNGV. The CDR3 is 17 residues long. The CDR3 coding sequence is TGTGCCAGCGGGGGACTAGCGGGGGGGCCGCGCACCGGGGAGCTGTTTTTT. Protein: CASGGLAGGPRTGELFF.

This clonotype was detected a few times. The J gene is TRBJ2-2, the V gene TRBV6-4; D may be TRBD1 (5 bases). This CDR3 spans 15 amino acids. The V gene's germline CDR1 is MRHNA and CDR2 SNTAGT. Deletions cut 0 bases from V and 1 base from J, with 6 bases between. CDR3 loop: CASSDSTVNTGELFF. CDR3 in DNA: TGTGCCAGCAGTGACTCGACAGTGAACACCGGGGAGCTGTTTTTT.

This clonotype was picked up many times. The gene calls are TRBV29-1 and TRBJ1-1, with TRBD1 as a possible D gene (5 bases). Trimming shortened V by 3 bases and J by 4 bases, and 9 bases separated the two germline ends. Germline CDR1 reads SQVTM; CDR2 reads ANQGSEA. The CDR3 runs 12 residues. The CDR3 protein is CSVEGRVTEAFF. DNA for the CDR3: TGCAGCGTTGAGGGCAGGGTCACTGAAGCTTTCTTT.

In this sample, this clonotype turned up a few times. This chain joins TRBV29-1 and TRBJ1-1; 9 bases are shared with TRBD1. CDR1 SQVTM and CDR2 ANQGSEA come from the germline V gene. This CDR3 spans 14 amino acids. V shed 3 bases, J shed 10 bases, and the junction held 12 bases outside the gene matches. The CDR3 region is CSVERVGTGRLAFF. DNA of the CDR3: TGCAGCGTTGAGAGGGTGGGGACAGGGAGGTTAGCTTTCTTT.

This clonotype was seen only a few times. The CDR3 loop is CSPASGEQYF. The DNA of the CDR3 is TGCAGTCCCGCGTCAGGCGAGCAGTACTTC. This sequence joins TRBV20-1 and TRBJ2-7, with unresolved D. CDR1 and CDR2 (germline): DFQATT, SNEGSKA (reference sequence). The CDR3 is 10 amino acids. Trimming cost V 8 bases and J 6 bases, with 11 bases left between them.

This clonotype was seen ten or more times. The rearrangement joins TRBV13 to TRBJ1-1; the D gene is possibly TRBD1 (5 bases). The CDR3 is 15 amino acids. Trimming took 5 bases from V and 1 from J, leaving 14 bases between them. The germline V gene has CDR1 PRHDT and CDR2 FYEKMQ (reference sequence). The CDR3 loop is CASSPRKGKNTEAFF. Written as DNA, the CDR3 is TGTGCCAGCAGCCCTAGAAAGGGGAAGAACACTGAAGCTTTCTTT.

This clonotype was observed at least ten times. V is TRBV20-1 and J is TRBJ2-7; TRBD2 matches at 13 bases. Germline V lookup: CDR1 DFQATT, CDR2 SNEGSKA (reference sequence). This CDR3 has 12 residues. V gave up 6 bases and J gave up 6 bases; unmatched junction bases: 2. CDR3 sequence (DNA): TGCAGTGCCGGGACTAGCGGGGTCGAGCAGTACTTC. Translated: CSAGTSGVEQYF.

A few counts support this clonotype. The chain carries TRBV11-2 and TRBJ2-1; 12 bases map to TRBD2. With V trimmed by 7 bases and J by 4 bases, 5 bases remained unmatched. The CDR3 is made up of 15 amino acids. Germline V gene sequence: CDR1 SGHAT, CDR2 FQNNGV. This CDR3 reads CASTPSGGGYNEQFF. The DNA of the CDR3 is TGTGCCAGCACCCCTAGCGGGGGGGGATACAATGAGCAGTTCTTC. The variable domain in full, with the rest retrieved from reference TRBV11-2 and TRBJ2-1, is EAGVAQSPRYKIIEKRQSVAFWCNPISGHATLYWYQQILGQGPKLLIQFQNNGVVDDSQLPKDRFSAERLKGVDSTLKIQPAKLEDSAVYLCASTPSGGGYNEQFFGPGTRLTVL.

This chain links TRBV4-2 with TRBJ2-1; 13 bases are a match to TRBD2. The trim removed 4 bases at V and 5 bases at J, leaving 8 bases unmatched. The CDR3 totals 17 residues. Germline assignment: CDR1 LGHNA and CDR2 YNFKEQ. The CDR3 DNA reads as TGTGCCAGCAGCCCACCCTGGACTAGCGGGAGTAACAATGAGCAGTTCTTC. Residues: CASSPPWTSGSNNEQFF.

J is TRBJ2-2 and V is TRBV19; 9 bases line up with TRBD1. The germline V gene has CDR1 LNHDA and CDR2 SQIVND (reference sequence). The CDR3 has 15 residues. With V trimmed by 7 bases and J by 4 bases, 7 bases remained unmatched. CDR3 region: CASNELGQGTGELFF. CDR3 bases: TGTGCCAGTAACGAATTGGGACAGGGCACCGGGGAGCTGTTTTTT.

The genes are TRBV25-1 and TRBJ2-1, with 8 bases that match TRBD2. The germline gives CDR1 MGHDK, CDR2 SYGVNS. The ends lost 0 bases at V and 8 bases at J; junction bases unmatched: 9. The CDR3 is 16 amino acids. Here the CDR3 reads CASSEYKAGDFDEQFF. The DNA for the CDR3 is TGTGCCAGCAGTGAATATAAAGCGGGAGACTTCGATGAGCAGTTCTTC.

This clonotype was recorded at least ten times. The chain recombines TRBV7-9 with TRBJ1-1; D possibly corresponds to TRBD1 (5 bases). Germline CDR1 reads SEHNR; CDR2 reads FQNEAQ (reference sequence). Trimming pared 4 bases from V and 6 bases from J, leaving 21 bases between. The CDR3 has 16 residues. The CDR3 loop reads CASSSPSHPIGAEAFF. CDR3 DNA: TGTGCCAGCAGCTCGCCGTCCCACCCAATAGGGGCTGAAGCTTTCTTT.

This clonotype was observed many times. This sequence joins TRBV6-1 and TRBJ2-7; 7 bases are a match to TRBD2. V was pared by 5 bases and J by 0 bases, with 10 bases of the junction left unmatched. In germline, CDR1 is MNHNS, CDR2 SASEGT. This CDR3 comprises 16 residues. The CDR3 DNA reads TGTGCCAGCAGTTATACGACGAGCGGGGCCTCCTACGAGCAGTACTTC. This encodes CASSYTTSGASYEQYF.